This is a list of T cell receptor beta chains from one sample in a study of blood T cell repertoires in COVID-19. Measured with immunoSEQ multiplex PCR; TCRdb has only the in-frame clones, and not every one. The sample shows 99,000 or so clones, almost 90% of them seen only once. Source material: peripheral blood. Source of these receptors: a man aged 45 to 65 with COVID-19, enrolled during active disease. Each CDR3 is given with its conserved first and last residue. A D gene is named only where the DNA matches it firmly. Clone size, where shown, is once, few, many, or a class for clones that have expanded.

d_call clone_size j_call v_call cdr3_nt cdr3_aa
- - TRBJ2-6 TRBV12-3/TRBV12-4 TGTGCCAGCCGAGATACTGGGGCCAACGTCCTGACTTTC CASRDTGANVLTF
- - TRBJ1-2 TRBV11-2 TGTGCCAGCAGCCACGAACCAGGGACTAACTATGGCTACACCTTC CASSHEPGTNYGYTF
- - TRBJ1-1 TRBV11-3 TGTGCCAGCAGCTTCGGGGAGGCCACTGAAGCTTTCTTT CASSFGEATEAFF
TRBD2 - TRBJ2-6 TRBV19 TGTGCCAGTAGCCCGGAGGGGACTAGCGGGGGTGTACACAGGATCTCTGGGGCCAACGTCCTGACTTTC CASSPEGTSGGVHRISGANVLTF
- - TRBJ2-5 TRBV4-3 TGCGCCAGCAGCCCCGGGGTAGGGGAGACCCAGTACTTC CASSPGVGETQYF
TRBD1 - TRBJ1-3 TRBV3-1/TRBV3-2 TGTGCCAGCAGCCATGAGGGGGCGAAAAACACCATATATTTT CASSHEGAKNTIYF
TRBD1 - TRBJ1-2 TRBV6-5 TGTGCCAGCAGTAAACGGGACAGCAACTATGGCTACACCTTC CASSKRDSNYGYTF
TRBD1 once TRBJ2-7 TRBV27 TGTGCCAGCAGTCCCGGGGACAGGGAATACTACGAGCAGTACTTC CASSPGDREYYEQYF
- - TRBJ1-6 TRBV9 TGTGCCAGCGGTAAGCCGGTCAAAAATACCTATAATTCACCCCTCCACTTT CASGKPVKNTYNSPLHF
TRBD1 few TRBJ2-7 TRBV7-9 TGTGCCAGCAGCTTAGTGGGACAGGGGGAGCAGTACTTC CASSLVGQGEQYF
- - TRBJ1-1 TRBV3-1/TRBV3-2 TGTGCCAGCAGCACAGGGAGCGAAGCTTTCTTT CASSTGSEAFF
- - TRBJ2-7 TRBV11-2 TGTGCCAGCAGCTTAGATGGCAGGCCGAGCTCCTACGAGCAGTACTTC CASSLDGRPSSYEQYF
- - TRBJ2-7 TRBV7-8 TGTGCCAGCAGCTTAAGACCGACTCCTGGCGAGCAGTACTTC CASSLRPTPGEQYF
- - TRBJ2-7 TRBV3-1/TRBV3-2 TGTGCCAGCAGCCCCGCAGGGTACGAGCAGTACTTC CASSPAGYEQYF
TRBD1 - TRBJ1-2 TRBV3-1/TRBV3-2 TGTGCCAGCAGCCCACGTCCGGGACAGGGGTATGGCTACACCTTC CASSPRPGQGYGYTF
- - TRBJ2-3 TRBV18 TGTGCCAGCTCCCCCCTCCCATCAGAAACGCAGTATTTT CASSPLPSETQYF
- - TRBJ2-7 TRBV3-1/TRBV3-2 TGTGCCAGCAGTCTTTGGAGCTCCTACGAGCAGTACTTC CASSLWSSYEQYF
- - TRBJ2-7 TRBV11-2 TGTGCCAGCAGCTCCGACAGCTACGAGCAGTACTTC CASSSDSYEQYF
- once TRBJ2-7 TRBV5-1 TGCGCCAGCAGCTCAGGAGACAGGAGCTCCTACGAGCAGTACTTC CASSSGDRSSYEQYF
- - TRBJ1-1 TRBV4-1 TGCGCCAGCAGCCAAGATCCAGAGGTGAACACTGAAGCTTTCTTT CASSQDPEVNTEAFF
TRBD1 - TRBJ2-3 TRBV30 TGTGCCTGGAGTACAGGGGGGAATACGCAGTATTTT CAWSTGGNTQYF
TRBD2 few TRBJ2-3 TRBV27 TGTGCCAGCAGTTTCTTGAGCTCACCTAGCGGGGGGAATACGCAGTATTTT CASSFLSSPSGGNTQYF
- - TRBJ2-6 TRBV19 TGTGCCAGTAGTAGGGGAGGGGGCTCTGGGGCCAACGTCCTGACTTTC CASSRGGGSGANVLTF
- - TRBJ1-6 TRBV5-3 TGTGCCAGAAGCTTCGGGGGGAATAATTCACCCCTCCACTTT CARSFGGNNSPLHF
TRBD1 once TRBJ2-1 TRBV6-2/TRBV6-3 TGTGCCAGCAGTTTCTCTCGGACAGGCAGTCACAATGAGCAGTTCTTC CASSFSRTGSHNEQFF
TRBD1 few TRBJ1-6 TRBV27 TGTGCCAGCAGGCAGGGGGTTTCACCCCTCCACTTT CASRQGVSPLHF
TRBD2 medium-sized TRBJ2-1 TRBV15 TGTGCCACCAGCACCTCCCTGGCTAGCGGCCCGACCATGGGTGAGCAGTTCTTC CATSTSLASGPTMGEQFF
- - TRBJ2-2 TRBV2 TGTGCCAGCAGATCCCAGGGGAACACCGGGGAGCTGTTTTTT CASRSQGNTGELFF
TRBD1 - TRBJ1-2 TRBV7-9 TGTGCCAGCAGCAAAGGACAGGGGACGGGATATGGCTACACCTTC CASSKGQGTGYGYTF
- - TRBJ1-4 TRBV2 TGTGCCAGCATATCACAGAATGAAAAACTGTTTTTT CASISQNEKLFF
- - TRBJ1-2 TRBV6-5 TGTGCCAGCAGTTACTCGGACAGAGGCTACACCTTC CASSYSDRGYTF
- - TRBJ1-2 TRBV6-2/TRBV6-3 TGTGCCAGCAGTTACGGGCAGGGCTATAACTATGGCTACACCTTC CASSYGQGYNYGYTF
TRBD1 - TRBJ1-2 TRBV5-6 TGTGCCAGCAGCGGCCCCGGACAGGGTGGCTTATTTGGCTACACCTTC CASSGPGQGGLFGYTF
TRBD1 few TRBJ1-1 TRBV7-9 TGTGCCAGCAGCGCTCCTCATACAGGGGTCGGGGCTTTCTTT CASSAPHTGVGAFF
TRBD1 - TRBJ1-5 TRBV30 TGTGCCTGGAGTTCCGGGACAGGGGGCAATCAGCCCCAGCATTTT CAWSSGTGGNQPQHF